The 26 T cell receptor beta chains given below trace back to one sample, sequenced in a study of cytomegalovirus exposure and HLA in healthy donors. This PCR relied on a set of 60 Vbeta primers and 13 Jbeta primers. The method was immunoSEQ multiplex PCR; TCRdb's version includes in-frame clones alone and lacks a portion of them. The profile covers 150,000 to 200,000 clones, with roughly 78% appearing a single time and 3% to 3.5% taken by the ten largest. The sequenced sample consisted of PBMCs. The receptors derive from a woman aged 40 to 50 in good health and CMV-seronegative.

The chain carries TRBV27 and TRBJ2-7, with no clear D. Per the germline V gene, CDR1 is MNHEY and CDR2 is SMNVEV (reference sequence). V lost 1 base, J lost 7 bases, and 17 bases lay in between. CDR3 length equals 15 residues. In nucleotides, the CDR3 is TGTGCCAGCAGTTTATTGACTCCCCGAACTCGGGAGCAGTACTTC. As protein: CASSLLTPRTREQYF.

This clone appeared a few times. The genes are TRBV4-1 and TRBJ1-6; TRBD1 might be the D (6 bases). The CDR3 runs 15 residues. Germline V gives CDR1 MGHRA, CDR2 YSYEKL. V gave up 4 bases and J gave up 11 bases, with 18 bases separating them. The CDR3 spells CASSRRDSAGAPLHF. CDR3 sequence (DNA): TGCGCCAGCAGCCGTAGGGATTCGGCAGGGGCACCCCTCCACTTT.

The J gene is TRBJ1-3, the V gene TRBV11-2; D ambiguous. There are 17 residues in the CDR3. Germline V CDR1 and CDR2: SGHAT, FQNNGV. The germline V and J ends were trimmed by 2 bases and 2 bases, with 16 bases remaining between them. The CDR3 nucleotides read TGTGCCAGCAGCTTATTCCCTAATGGTGAGACTGGAAACACCATATATTTT. Translation gives CASSLFPNGETGNTIYF.

The rearrangement joins TRBV28 to TRBJ2-3, with 8 bases that match TRBD2. Germline CDR1 is MDHEN and CDR2 is SYDVKM. J was trimmed by 4 bases and V by 4 bases; bases with no gene match: 10. CDR3 length: 16 residues. CDR3 in DNA: TGTGCCAGCAGTTCCCCCGGGGGGGGCCGCCCAGATACGCAGTATTTT. Protein sequence: CASSSPGGGRPDTQYF.

J is TRBJ2-5 and V is TRBV6-1, with 9 bases fitting TRBD2. Germline assignment: CDR1 MNHNS and CDR2 SASEGT. V was pared by 10 bases and J by 9 bases, with 12 bases of the junction left unmatched. The CDR3 spans 13 residues. The CDR3 DNA reads as TGTGCCACCTTTGCGGGGGGGTCCTCGGCCCAGTACTTC. Protein: CATFAGGSSAQYF.

This chain links TRBV5-5 with TRBJ1-3, with D perhaps TRBD1 (6 bases). V was shortened by 5 bases and J by 2 bases, with 17 bases between the two germline ends. This CDR3 has 16 residues. Germline loops: CDR1 SGHKS, CDR2 YYEKEE (reference sequence). DNA for the CDR3: TGTGCCAGCAGACCTAAGGGAGGGGACACTGGAAACACCATATATTTT. Its translation: CASRPKGGDTGNTIYF.

V and J are TRBV7-8 and TRBJ1-2, with TRBD1 matching over 9 bases. Germline lookup yields CDR1 SGHVS and CDR2 FQNEAQ. V gave up 5 bases and J gave up 5 bases; unmatched junction bases: 9. The CDR3 runs to 15 residues. CDR3 region: CASSPGQGWSYGYTF. In DNA, the CDR3 is TGTGCCAGCAGCCCCGGACAGGGGTGGAGTTATGGCTACACCTTC.

Details on this clone: A junction boundary mismatches the germline segment, possibly from a read error. Other DNA sequences from this sample encode an identical CDR3 as well. V and J are TRBV27 and TRBJ1-6; D remains ambiguous. The CDR3 is 14 amino acids. Per the germline V gene, CDR1 is MNHEY and CDR2 is SMNVEV (reference sequence). DNA of the CDR3: TGTGCCAGCTCTAGGATAGCCTATAATTCCCCCCTCCACTTT. Residues: CASSRIAYNSPLHF.

This clone was found once. The chain uses TRBV6-1 and TRBJ2-7, with D maybe TRBD1 (7 bases). The CDR3 has 14 amino acids. Per the germline V gene, CDR1 is MNHNS and CDR2 is SASEGT. V lost 5 bases to trimming and J lost 6 bases, with 17 bases between them. The CDR3 spells CASSLGTQGGEQYF. The CDR3 coding sequence is TGTGCCAGCAGTTTAGGGACCCAGGGGGGCGAGCAGTACTTC.

V gene TRBV6-5 combines with J gene TRBJ1-6, with D perhaps matching TRBD1 (6 bases). This CDR3 is built from 14 residues. V lost 2 bases, J lost 10 bases, and 12 bases lay in between. Germline values: CDR1 MNHEY, CDR2 SVGAGI. The CDR3 reads CASSYEQGWSPLHF. As DNA, the CDR3 is TGTGCCAGCAGTTACGAACAGGGATGGTCACCCCTCCACTTT.

The chain couples TRBV5-1 to TRBJ2-3, with D tentatively TRBD1 (6 bases). V was trimmed by 0 bases and J by 5 bases, leaving 7 bases between them. There are 13 residues in the CDR3. Germline V lookup: CDR1 SGHRS, CDR2 YFSETQ. CDR3 in amino acids: CASSLGTEDTQYF. The CDR3, as DNA: TGCGCCAGCAGCTTGGGGACAGAAGATACGCAGTATTTT.

In this sample, this clone turned up a few times. The chain joins TRBV4-2 to TRBJ2-3; 7 bases agree with TRBD1. J gave up 4 bases and V 1 base, and 5 bases lay outside the gene matches. Germline CDR1 LGHNA, CDR2 YNFKEQ. The length of the CDR3 is 15 residues. The CDR3 sequence is CASSQVKGTADTQYF. Written as DNA, the CDR3 is TGTGCCAGCAGCCAAGTTAAGGGGACAGCAGATACGCAGTATTTT.

The chain couples TRBV4-1 to TRBJ2-3; D is unresolved. The germline V and J ends were trimmed by 0 bases and 0 bases, with 13 bases remaining between them. Germline V gene lookup returns CDR1 MGHRA and CDR2 YSYEKL. The CDR3 totals 17 residues. In DNA form, the CDR3 reads TGCGCCAGCAGCCAAGAAGGCCGTGGCAGGAGCACAGATACGCAGTATTTT. Its translation is CASSQEGRGRSTDTQYF.

The chain carries TRBV4-1 and TRBJ2-5, with 8 bases aligning to TRBD2. After removal of 1 base from V and 1 base from J, the junction contained 8 bases not matched to a gene. The CDR3 contains 17 residues. Germline assignment: CDR1 MGHRA and CDR2 YSYEKL. The CDR3 region has the DNA TGCGCCAGCAGCCAAGTGGTGGGCGGGGGGCTCCAAGAGACCCAGTACTTC. Protein product: CASSQVVGGGLQETQYF.

A single count supports this clone. V is TRBV12-5 and J is TRBJ2-2, with D possibly being TRBD2 (5 bases). Germline CDR1 LGHNT, CDR2 FRNRAP. The CDR3 is made up of 12 amino acids. Between the trimmed V and J ends, which lost 6 bases and 4 bases, there was a span of 6 bases. CDR3 residues: CASGRGTGELFF. Here the CDR3 DNA reads TGTGCTAGTGGCCGGGGCACCGGGGAGCTGTTTTTT.

The chain employs TRBV5-8 and TRBJ2-2, with D perhaps matching TRBD1 (7 bases). Trimming stripped 4 bases from V and 0 bases from J, with 10 bases between. Looked up from germline, CDR1 is SGHTS and CDR2 is YDEGEE. The CDR3 length is 15 residues. Here the CDR3 DNA reads TGTGCCAGCAGCCGGGGGACAGCGAACACCGGGGAGCTGTTTTTT. Amino acids: CASSRGTANTGELFF.

This clone has just one count. This chain uses TRBV5-1 with TRBJ1-1; weak D call: TRBD1 (5 bases). This CDR3 comprises 13 residues. Germline CDR1 reads SGHRS; CDR2 reads YFSETQ. Deletions cut 7 bases from V and 8 bases from J, with 18 bases between. The CDR3 DNA is TGCGCCAGCTATCAAGCAAGGGGTTTAGAAGCTTTCTTT. Amino acid sequence: CASYQARGLEAFF.

This clone was seen a few times. The chain recombines TRBV12-5 with TRBJ2-1; 11 bases map to TRBD1. This CDR3 comprises 15 residues. CDR1 LGHNT and CDR2 FRNRAP come from the germline V gene. Trimming at V came to 1 base and at J to 8 bases, leaving 4 bases not matched to a gene. CDR3 nucleotides: TGTGCTAGTGGTTTGGGGACAGGGGGCATCTATGAGCAGTTCTTC. The encoded protein is CASGLGTGGIYEQFF.

The chain combines TRBV4-1 with TRBJ2-5; TRBD2 aligns across 7 bases. The CDR3 has 16 residues. CDR1 MGHRA and CDR2 YSYEKL come from the germline V gene. The V gene end was trimmed by 1 base and the J gene end by 1 base; junction bases not matched to a gene: 6. The CDR3 protein is CASSQAGLVFQETQYF. For the CDR3, the DNA is TGCGCCAGCAGCCAAGCCGGACTAGTCTTCCAAGAGACCCAGTACTTC.

This clone was observed a few times. The gene calls are TRBV4-1 and TRBJ1-2, with D hard to call. Deletions cut 1 base from V and 4 bases from J, with 7 bases between. The germline gives CDR1 MGHRA, CDR2 YSYEKL. The CDR3 runs 13 residues. As DNA, the CDR3 is TGCGCCAGCAGCCAAGTCAGTGGCTATGGCTACACCTTC. Translated, it gives CASSQVSGYGYTF.

The chain employs TRBV28 and TRBJ1-5; D is uncertain. The germline V gene has CDR1 MDHEN and CDR2 SYDVKM. V was shortened by 4 bases and J by 6 bases, with 10 bases between the two germline ends. This CDR3 region has 13 residues. The CDR3 region is CASSWVRGQPQHF. CDR3 in DNA: TGTGCCAGCAGTTGGGTCCGGGGTCAGCCCCAGCATTTT.

V gene TRBV7-9 combines with J gene TRBJ1-1; the D gene is possibly TRBD1 (6 bases). In germline, CDR1 is SEHNR, CDR2 FQNEAQ (reference sequence). V shed 5 bases and J shed 1 base, with 14 bases lying between them. The CDR3 sequence is 15 residues long. The CDR3 DNA sequence: TGTGCCAGCAGCCCCCCCACAGGGTGGAACACTGAAGCTTTCTTT. Residues: CASSPPTGWNTEAFF.

The chain couples TRBV6-5 to TRBJ1-1; D is possibly TRBD1 (6 bases). This CDR3 comprises 15 residues. V was cut by 0 bases and J by 3 bases, with 11 bases left in between. Germline V CDR1 and CDR2: MNHEY, SVGAGI. The chain's CDR3 is CASSYSGAWDTEAFF. In DNA, the CDR3 is TGTGCCAGCAGTTACTCGGGGGCGTGGGACACTGAAGCTTTCTTT.

The chain has TRBV19 and TRBJ2-7, with TRBD1 identical over 9 bases. This CDR3 contains 14 residues. Germline CDR1 LNHDA, CDR2 SQIVND (reference sequence). J lost 7 bases, V lost 4 bases, and 8 bases had no gene match. This CDR3 is CASSKWTGAGEQYF. As DNA, the CDR3 is TGTGCCAGTAGTAAATGGACAGGGGCGGGGGAGCAGTACTTC.

The rearrangement joins TRBV11-2 to TRBJ1-2; D is unresolved. V lost 7 bases, J lost 0 bases, and 12 bases lay in between. The CDR3 loop spans 14 amino acids. CDR1 and CDR2 (germline): SGHAT, FQNNGV. The CDR3 region has the DNA TGTGCCAGCATCCCTGTGTTCGCTAACTATGGCTACACCTTC. Its protein is CASIPVFANYGYTF.

The chain couples TRBV5-5 to TRBJ2-5, with TRBD2 as a possible D gene (6 bases). The CDR3 sequence is 15 residues long. The V gene lost 0 bases and the J gene lost 5 bases, with 14 bases spanning the gap. Germline CDR1 and CDR2: SGHKS and YYEKEE (reference sequence). CDR3 sequence (DNA): TGTGCCAGCAGCTTGGCCCAAGGAGGGCCGGAGACCCAGTACTTC. Translation gives CASSLAQGGPETQYF. Filled out from reference TRBV5-5 and TRBJ2-5, the complete variable domain reads DAGVTQSPTHLIKTRGQQVTLRCSPISGHKSVSWYQQVLGQGPQFIFQYYEKEERGRGNFPDRFSARQFPNYSSELNVNALLLGDSALYLCASSLAQGGPETQYFGPGTRLLVL.